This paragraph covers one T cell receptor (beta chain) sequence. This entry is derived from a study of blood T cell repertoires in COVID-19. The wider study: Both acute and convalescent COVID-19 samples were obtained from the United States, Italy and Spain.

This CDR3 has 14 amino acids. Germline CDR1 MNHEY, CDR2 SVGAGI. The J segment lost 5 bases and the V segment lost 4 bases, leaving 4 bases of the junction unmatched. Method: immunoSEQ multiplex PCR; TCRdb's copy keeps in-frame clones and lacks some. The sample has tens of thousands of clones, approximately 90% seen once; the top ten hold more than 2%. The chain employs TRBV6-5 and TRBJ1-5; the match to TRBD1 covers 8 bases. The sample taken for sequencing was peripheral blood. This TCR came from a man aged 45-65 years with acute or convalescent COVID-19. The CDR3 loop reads CASSSSGQDQPQHF. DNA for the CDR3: TGTGCCAGCAGTTCCTCGGGACAGGATCAGCCCCAGCATTTT.